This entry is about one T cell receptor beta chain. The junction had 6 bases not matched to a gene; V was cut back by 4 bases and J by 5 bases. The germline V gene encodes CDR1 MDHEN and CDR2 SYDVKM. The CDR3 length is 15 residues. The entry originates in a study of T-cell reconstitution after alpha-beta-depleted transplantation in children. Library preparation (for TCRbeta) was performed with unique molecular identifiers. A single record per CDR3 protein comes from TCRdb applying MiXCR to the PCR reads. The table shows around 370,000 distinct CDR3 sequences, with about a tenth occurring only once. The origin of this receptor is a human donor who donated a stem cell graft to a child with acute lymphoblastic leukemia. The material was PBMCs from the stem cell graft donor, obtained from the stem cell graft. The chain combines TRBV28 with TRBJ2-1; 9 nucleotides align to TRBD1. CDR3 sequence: CASSSQGAGDNEQFF. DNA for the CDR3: TGTGCCAGCAGTTCACAGGGGGCAGGCGACAATGAGCAGTTCTTC.